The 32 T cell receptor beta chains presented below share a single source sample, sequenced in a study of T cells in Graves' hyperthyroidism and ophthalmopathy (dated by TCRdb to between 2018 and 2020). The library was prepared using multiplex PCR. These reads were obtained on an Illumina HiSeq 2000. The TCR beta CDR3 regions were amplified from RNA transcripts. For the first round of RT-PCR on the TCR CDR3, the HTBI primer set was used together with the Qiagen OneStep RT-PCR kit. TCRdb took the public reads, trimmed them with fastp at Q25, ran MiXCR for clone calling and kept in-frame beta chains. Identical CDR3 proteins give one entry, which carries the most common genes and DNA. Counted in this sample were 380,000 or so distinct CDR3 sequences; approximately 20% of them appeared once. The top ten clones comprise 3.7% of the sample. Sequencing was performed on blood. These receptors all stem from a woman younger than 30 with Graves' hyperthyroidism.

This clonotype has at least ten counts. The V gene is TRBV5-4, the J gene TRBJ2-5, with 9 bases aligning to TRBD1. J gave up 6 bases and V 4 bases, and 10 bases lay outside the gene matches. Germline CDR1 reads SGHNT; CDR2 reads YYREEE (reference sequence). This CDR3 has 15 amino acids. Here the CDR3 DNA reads TGTGCCAGCAGCCAGACCGGGACAGGGAAAAAGACCCAGTACTTC. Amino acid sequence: CASSQTGTGKKTQYF.

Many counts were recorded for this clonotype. Here the CDR3 reads CASTPVPYQNTEAFF. The CDR3 DNA reads as TGTGCCAGCACCCCCGTACCGTACCAGAACACTGAAGCTTTCTTT. The chain links TRBV11-1 to TRBJ1-1; D is ambiguous. V was trimmed by 7 bases and J by 1 base, leaving 16 bases between them. This CDR3 is built from 15 residues. The germline V gene encodes CDR1 SGHAT and CDR2 FQDESV (reference sequence). The whole variable domain, filled in from reference TRBV11-1 and TRBJ1-1, reads EAEVAQSPRYKITEKSQAVAFWCDPISGHATLYWYRQILGQGPELLVQFQDESVVDDSQLPKDRFSAERLKGVDSTLKIQPAELGDSAMYLCASTPVPYQNTEAFFGQGTRLTVV.

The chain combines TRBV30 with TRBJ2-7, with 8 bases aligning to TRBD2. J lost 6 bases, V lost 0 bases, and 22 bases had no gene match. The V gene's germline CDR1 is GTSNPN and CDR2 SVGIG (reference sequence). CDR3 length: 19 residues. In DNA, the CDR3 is TGTGCCTGGAGTGTATGGCCGAGCGGGGGCCAGAAGGGCTCGGGCGAGCAGTACTTC. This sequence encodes CAWSVWPSGGQKGSGEQYF.

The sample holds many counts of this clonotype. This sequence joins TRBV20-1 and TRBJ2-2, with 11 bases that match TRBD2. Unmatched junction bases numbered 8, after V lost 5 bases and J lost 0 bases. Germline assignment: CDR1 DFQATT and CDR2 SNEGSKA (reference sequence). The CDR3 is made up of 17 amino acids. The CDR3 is CSALLAGGPPNTGELFF. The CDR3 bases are TGCAGTGCTCTTCTAGCGGGGGGACCGCCGAACACCGGGGAGCTGTTTTTT.

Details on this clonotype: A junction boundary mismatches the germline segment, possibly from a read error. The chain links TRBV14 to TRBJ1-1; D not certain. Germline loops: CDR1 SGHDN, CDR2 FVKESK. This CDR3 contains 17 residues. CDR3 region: CANSQDIAGVSNTEAFF. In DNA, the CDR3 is TGTGCCAACAGCCAAGATATTGCTGGGGTGTCGAACACTGAAGCTTTCTTT.

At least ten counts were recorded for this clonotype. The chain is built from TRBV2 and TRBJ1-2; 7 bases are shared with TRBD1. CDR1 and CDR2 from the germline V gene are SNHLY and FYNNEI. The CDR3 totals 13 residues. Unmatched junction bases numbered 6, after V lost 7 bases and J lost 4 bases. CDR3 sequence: CASNLRQGYGYTF. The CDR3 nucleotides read TGTGCCAGCAACCTCAGACAGGGCTATGGCTACACCTTC.

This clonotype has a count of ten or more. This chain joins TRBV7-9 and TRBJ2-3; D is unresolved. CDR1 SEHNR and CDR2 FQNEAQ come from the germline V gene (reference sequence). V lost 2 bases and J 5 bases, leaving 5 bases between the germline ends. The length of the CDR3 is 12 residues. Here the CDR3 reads CASSLNVDTQYF. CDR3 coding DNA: TGTGCCAGCAGCTTAAATGTAGATACGCAGTATTTT.

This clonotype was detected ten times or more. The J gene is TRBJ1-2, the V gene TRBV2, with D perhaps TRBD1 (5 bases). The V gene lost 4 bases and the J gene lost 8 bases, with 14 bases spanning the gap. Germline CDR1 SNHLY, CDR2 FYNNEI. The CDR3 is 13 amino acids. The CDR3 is CASSAGTAKGYTF. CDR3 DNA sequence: TGTGCCAGCAGTGCCGGGACGGCGAAAGGCTACACCTTC.

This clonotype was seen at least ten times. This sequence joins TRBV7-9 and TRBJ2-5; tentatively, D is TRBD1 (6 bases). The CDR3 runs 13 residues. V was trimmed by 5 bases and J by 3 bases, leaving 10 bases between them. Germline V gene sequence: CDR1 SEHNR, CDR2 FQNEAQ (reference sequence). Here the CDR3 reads CASSPGTKETQYF. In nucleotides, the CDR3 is TGTGCCAGCAGCCCCGGGACAAAAGAGACCCAGTACTTC.

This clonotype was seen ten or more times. The CDR3, as DNA: TGTGCCAGCAGCTTATTCGAAGGCCCTGGGGAGACCCAGTACTTC. Residues: CASSLFEGPGETQYF. V and J are TRBV7-9 and TRBJ2-5; D is undetermined. The germline V gene has CDR1 SEHNR and CDR2 FQNEAQ (reference sequence). V was trimmed by 2 bases and J by 5 bases, leaving 15 bases between them. The CDR3 covers 15 residues.

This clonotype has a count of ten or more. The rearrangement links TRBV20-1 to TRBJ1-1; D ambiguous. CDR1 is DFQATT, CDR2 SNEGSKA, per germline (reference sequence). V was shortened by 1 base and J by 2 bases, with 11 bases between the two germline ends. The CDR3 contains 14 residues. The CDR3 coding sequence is TGCAGTGCTAGAGTAGCCGGCGGTAACACTGAAGCTTTCTTT. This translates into CSARVAGGNTEAFF.

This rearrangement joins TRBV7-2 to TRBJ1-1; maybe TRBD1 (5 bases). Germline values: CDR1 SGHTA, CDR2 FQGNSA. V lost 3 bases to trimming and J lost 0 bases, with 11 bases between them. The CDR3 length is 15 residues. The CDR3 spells CASSFQGGVNTEAFF. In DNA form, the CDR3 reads TGTGCCAGCAGCTTTCAGGGCGGGGTGAACACTGAAGCTTTCTTT.

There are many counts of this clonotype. DNA of the CDR3: TGTGCCAGCAGTTTCCTCTCCGTCCCGGGGACCCAGTACTTC. Translating it yields CASSFLSVPGTQYF. V gene TRBV12-3 or TRBV12-4 combines with J gene TRBJ2-5; D remains ambiguous. V lost 3 bases, J lost 7 bases, and 15 bases lay in between. There are 14 residues in the CDR3.

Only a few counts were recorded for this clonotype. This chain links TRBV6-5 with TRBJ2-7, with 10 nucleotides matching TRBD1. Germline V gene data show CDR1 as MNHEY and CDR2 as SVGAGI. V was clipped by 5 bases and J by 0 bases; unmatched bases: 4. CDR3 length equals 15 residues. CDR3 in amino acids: CASSRGQGSSYEQYF. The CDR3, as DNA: TGTGCCAGCAGTAGGGGACAGGGGAGCTCCTACGAGCAGTACTTC.

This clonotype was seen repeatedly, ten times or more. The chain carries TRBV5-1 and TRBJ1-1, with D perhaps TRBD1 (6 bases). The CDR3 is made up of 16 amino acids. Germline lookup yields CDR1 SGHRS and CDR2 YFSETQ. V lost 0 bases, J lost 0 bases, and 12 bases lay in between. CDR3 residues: CASSLARGRLNTEAFF. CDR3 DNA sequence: TGCGCCAGCAGCTTGGCCCGGGGGCGGCTGAACACTGAAGCTTTCTTT. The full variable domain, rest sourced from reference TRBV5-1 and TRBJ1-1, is KAGVTQTPRYLIKTRGQQVTLSCSPISGHRSVSWYQQTPGQGLQFLFEYFSETQRNKGNFPGRFSGRQFSNSRSEMNVSTLELGDSALYLCASSLARGRLNTEAFFGQGTRLTVV.

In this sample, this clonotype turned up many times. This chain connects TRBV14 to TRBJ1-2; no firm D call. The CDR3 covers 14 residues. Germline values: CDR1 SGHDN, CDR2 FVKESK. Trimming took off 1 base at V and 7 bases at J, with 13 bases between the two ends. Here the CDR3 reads CASSQGGYRSGYTF. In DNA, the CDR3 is TGTGCCAGCAGCCAAGGCGGGTACCGGAGTGGCTACACCTTC. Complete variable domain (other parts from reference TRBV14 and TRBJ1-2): EAGVTQFPSHSVIEKGQTVTLRCDPISGHDNLYWYRRVMGKEIKFLLHFVKESKQDESGMPNNRFLAERTGGTYSTLKVQPAELEDSGVYFCASSQGGYRSGYTFGSGTRLTVV.

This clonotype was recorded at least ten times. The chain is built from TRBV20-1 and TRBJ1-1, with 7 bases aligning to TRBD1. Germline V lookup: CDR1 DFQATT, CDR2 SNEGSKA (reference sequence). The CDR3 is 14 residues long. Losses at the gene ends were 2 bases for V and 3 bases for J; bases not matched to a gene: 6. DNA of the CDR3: TGCAGTGCTAGAAAAGGGGGCGCTTACACTGAAGCTTTCTTT. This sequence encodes CSARKGGAYTEAFF.

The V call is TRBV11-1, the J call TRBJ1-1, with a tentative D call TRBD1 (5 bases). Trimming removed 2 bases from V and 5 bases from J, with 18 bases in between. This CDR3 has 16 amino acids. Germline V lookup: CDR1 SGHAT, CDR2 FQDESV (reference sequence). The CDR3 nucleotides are TGTGCCAGCAGCTTAATTCGGGGGAAGGGAAAAACTGAAGCTTTCTTT. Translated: CASSLIRGKGKTEAFF.

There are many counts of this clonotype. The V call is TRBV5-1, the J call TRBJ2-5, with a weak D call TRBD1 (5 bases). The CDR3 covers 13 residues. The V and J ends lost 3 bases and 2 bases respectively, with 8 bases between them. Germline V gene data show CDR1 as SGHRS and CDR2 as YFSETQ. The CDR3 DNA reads TGCGCCAGCAGCTCGGCAGGGCAAGAGACCCAGTACTTC. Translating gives CASSSAGQETQYF.

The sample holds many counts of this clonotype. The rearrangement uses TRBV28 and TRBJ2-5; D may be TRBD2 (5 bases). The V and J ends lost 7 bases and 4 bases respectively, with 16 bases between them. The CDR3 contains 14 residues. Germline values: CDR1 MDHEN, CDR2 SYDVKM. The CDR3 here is CASNPQTMIETQYF. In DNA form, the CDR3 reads TGTGCCAGCAATCCACAGACTATGATAGAGACCCAGTACTTC.

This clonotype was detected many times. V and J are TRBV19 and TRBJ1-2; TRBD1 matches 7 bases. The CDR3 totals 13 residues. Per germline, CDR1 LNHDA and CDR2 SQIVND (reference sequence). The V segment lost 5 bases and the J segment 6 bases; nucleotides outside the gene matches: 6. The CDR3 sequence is CASSPTGTNGYTF. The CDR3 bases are TGTGCCAGTAGTCCGACAGGGACAAATGGCTACACCTTC.

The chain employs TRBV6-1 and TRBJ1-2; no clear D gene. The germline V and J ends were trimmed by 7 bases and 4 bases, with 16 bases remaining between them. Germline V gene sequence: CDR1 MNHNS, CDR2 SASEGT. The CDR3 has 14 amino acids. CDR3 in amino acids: CASTFGLFGYGYTF. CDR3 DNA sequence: TGTGCCAGCACCTTCGGGCTTTTCGGCTATGGCTACACCTTC.

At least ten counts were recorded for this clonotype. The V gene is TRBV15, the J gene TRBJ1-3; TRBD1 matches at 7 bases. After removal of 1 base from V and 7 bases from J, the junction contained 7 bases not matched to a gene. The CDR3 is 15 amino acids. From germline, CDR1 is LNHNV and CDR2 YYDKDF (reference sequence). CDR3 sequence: CATSRGDPRGNTIYF. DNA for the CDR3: TGTGCCACCAGCAGAGGGGACCCCAGGGGGAACACCATATATTTT.

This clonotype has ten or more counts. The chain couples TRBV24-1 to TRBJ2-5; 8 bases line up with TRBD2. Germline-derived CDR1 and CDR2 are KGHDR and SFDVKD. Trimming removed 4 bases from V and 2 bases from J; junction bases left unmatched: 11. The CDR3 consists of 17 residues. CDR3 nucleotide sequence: TGTGCCACCAGTGACCCCCAGGGAGCGGGGGCACAAGAGACCCAGTACTTC. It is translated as CATSDPQGAGAQETQYF.

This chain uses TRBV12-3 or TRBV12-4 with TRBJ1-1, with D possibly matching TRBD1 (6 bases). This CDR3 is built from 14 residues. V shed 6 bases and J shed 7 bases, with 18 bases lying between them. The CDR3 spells CASRPNREVGEAFF. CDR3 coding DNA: TGTGCCAGCAGGCCAAACAGGGAAGTCGGTGAAGCTTTCTTT.

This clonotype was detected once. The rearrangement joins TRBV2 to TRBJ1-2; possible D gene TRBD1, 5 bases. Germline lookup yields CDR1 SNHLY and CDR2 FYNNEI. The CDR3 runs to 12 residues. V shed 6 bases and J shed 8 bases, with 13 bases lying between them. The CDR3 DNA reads TGTGCCAGCAGGGCAGGGTCCTACGGCTACACCTTC. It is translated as CASRAGSYGYTF. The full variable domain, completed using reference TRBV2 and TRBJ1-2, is EPEVTQTPSHQVTQMGQEVILRCVPISNHLYFYWYRQILGQKVEFLVSFYNNEISEKSEIFDDQFSVERPDGSNFTLKIRSTKLEDSAMYFCASRAGSYGYTFGSGTRLTVV.

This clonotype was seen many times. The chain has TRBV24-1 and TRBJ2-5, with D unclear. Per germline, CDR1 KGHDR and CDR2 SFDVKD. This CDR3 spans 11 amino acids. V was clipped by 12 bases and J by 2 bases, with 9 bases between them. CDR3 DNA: TGTGCCGTACAACATCAAGAGACCCAGTACTTC. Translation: CAVQHQETQYF.

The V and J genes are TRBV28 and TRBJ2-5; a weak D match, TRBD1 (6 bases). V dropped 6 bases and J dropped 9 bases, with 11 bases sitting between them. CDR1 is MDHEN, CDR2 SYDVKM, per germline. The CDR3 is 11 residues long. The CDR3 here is CASRGAGSQYF. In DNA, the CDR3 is TGTGCCAGCAGGGGGGCGGGTTCCCAGTACTTC.

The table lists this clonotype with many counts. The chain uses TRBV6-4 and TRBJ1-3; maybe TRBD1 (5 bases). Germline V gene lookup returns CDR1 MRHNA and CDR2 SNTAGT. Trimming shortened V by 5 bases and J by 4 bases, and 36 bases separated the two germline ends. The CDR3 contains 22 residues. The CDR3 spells CASSPFLSPSTSFRDSGNTIYF. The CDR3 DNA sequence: TGTGCCAGCAGTCCGTTTTTAAGCCCCTCTACATCCTTTCGCGACAGCGGAAACACCATATATTTT.

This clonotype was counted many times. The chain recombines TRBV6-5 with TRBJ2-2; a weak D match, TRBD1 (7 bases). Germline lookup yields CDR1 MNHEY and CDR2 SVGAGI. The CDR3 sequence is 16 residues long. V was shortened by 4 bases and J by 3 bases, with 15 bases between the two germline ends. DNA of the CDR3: TGTGCCAGCAGTTCGAGGAGGGGGCGGTACACCGGGGAGCTGTTTTTT. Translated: CASSSRRGRYTGELFF.

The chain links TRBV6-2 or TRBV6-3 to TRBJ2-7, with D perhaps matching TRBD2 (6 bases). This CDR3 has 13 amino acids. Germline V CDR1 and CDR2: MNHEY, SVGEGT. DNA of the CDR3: TGTACTTCGCGGCGGGGAGGCTCCTACGAGCAGTACTTC. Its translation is CTSRRGGSYEQYF.

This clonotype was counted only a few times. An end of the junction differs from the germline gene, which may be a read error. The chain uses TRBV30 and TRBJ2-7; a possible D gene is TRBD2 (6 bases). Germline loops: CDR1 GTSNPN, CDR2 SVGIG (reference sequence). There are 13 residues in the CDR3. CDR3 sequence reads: CAGRWLGRYEQYF. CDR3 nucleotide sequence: TGTGCCGGGAGGTGGCTGGGACGGTACGAGCAGTACTTC.